This T cell receptor beta chain was observed in a study of T cells in Graves' hyperthyroidism and ophthalmopathy. RNA transcripts served as the template for amplifying TCR beta CDR3 regions. Initially, a first-round RT-PCR of the TCR CDR3 employed the HTBI primer set. TCRdb fed the multiplex PCR reads into MiXCR, producing one record per CDR3 protein. The sample holds more than 500,000 distinct CDR3 sequences, about 15% seen once. This CDR3 is built from 12 residues. The V end was cut by 6 bases, the J end by 5 bases, with 10 bases between. This clonotype came up many times. Sequenced input: blood. The clonotype was recovered from a middle-aged woman with Graves' ophthalmopathy. V gene TRBV12-3 or TRBV12-4 combines with J gene TRBJ1-2; D unclear. The CDR3 region is CASRLRGYGYTF. CDR3 in DNA: TGTGCCAGCAGACTAAGAGGGTATGGCTACACCTTC.